The 18 T cell receptor beta chains below come from one sample, sequenced in a study of CD8+ T cells in alopecia areata. Extracted RNA was reverse transcribed into cDNA, the sequencing template. Clones were read by immunoSEQ multiplex PCR, and TCRdb kept only the in-frame ones, dropping some. The sample lists around 270,000 clones; over 45% were seen once. Specified treatment: oral pan-JAK inhibitor, 5-10 mg twice daily. Sequencing was performed on CD4+ T cells sorted from blood, taken at week 24, from a patient treated with tofacitinib. These receptors came from a human donor with alopecia areata.

The chain employs TRBV30 and TRBJ2-7, with D unresolved. Germline values: CDR1 GTSNPN, CDR2 SVGIG (reference sequence). This CDR3 comprises 13 residues. Deletions cut 0 bases from V and 6 bases from J, with 12 bases between. The CDR3 sequence: CAWSVRRVSEQYF. CDR3 DNA sequence: TGTGCCTGGAGTGTACGTAGGGTAAGCGAGCAGTACTTC. Full variable domain (rest looked up from reference TRBV30 and TRBJ2-7): SQTIHQWPATLVQPVGSPLSLECTVEGTSNPNLYWYRQAAGRGLQLLFYSVGIGQISSEVPQNLSASRPQDRQFILSSKKLLLSDSGFYLCAWSVRRVSEQYFGPGTRLTVT.

The chain employs TRBV30 and TRBJ2-1, with D uncertain. CDR1 is GTSNPN, CDR2 SVGIG, per germline (reference sequence). Deletions cut 3 bases from V and 4 bases from J, with 4 bases between. The CDR3 sequence is 11 residues long. CDR3 in amino acids: CAWRLYNEQFF. The CDR3 coding sequence is TGTGCCTGGAGACTTTACAATGAGCAGTTCTTC.

This clone was seen once. V gene TRBV4-1 combines with J gene TRBJ1-2; the D gene is possibly TRBD1 (5 bases). Germline V CDR1 and CDR2: MGHRA, YSYEKL. The CDR3 contains 15 residues. V lost 0 bases to trimming and J lost 0 bases, with 8 bases between them. In nucleotides, the CDR3 is TGCGCCAGCAGCCAAGATGTGGGACCTAACTATGGCTACACCTTC. As protein: CASSQDVGPNYGYTF.

The chain carries TRBV19 and TRBJ1-1, with D unresolved. The CDR3 contains 14 residues. Trimming removed 9 bases at V and 1 base at J, with 15 bases between. In germline, CDR1 is LNHDA, CDR2 SQIVND (reference sequence). CDR3 loop: CASAFRAANTEAFF. The CDR3 nucleotides are TGTGCCAGCGCATTTCGAGCGGCGAACACTGAAGCTTTCTTT.

There are a few counts of this clone. The V gene is TRBV18, the J gene TRBJ2-7; 8 bases line up with TRBD1. Germline CDR1 is KGHSH and CDR2 is LQKENI. J was trimmed by 2 bases and V by 2 bases; bases with no gene match: 2. The CDR3 runs to 14 residues. In DNA form, the CDR3 reads TGTGCCAGCTCACCATTGGGACAGGCCTACGAGCAGTACTTC. Translating it yields CASSPLGQAYEQYF. Together with reference TRBV18 and TRBJ2-7, the CDR3 gives the full variable domain: NAGVMQNPRHLVRRRGQEARLRCSPMKGHSHVYWYRQLPEEGLKFMVYLQKENIIDESGMPKERFSAEFPKEGPSILRIQQVVRGDSAAYFCASSPLGQAYEQYFGPGTRLTVT.

The V call is TRBV29-1, the J call TRBJ2-7, with a weak D call TRBD1 (7 bases). Per the germline V gene, CDR1 is SQVTM and CDR2 is ANQGSEA. The V gene lost 6 bases and the J gene lost 4 bases, with 16 bases spanning the gap. The CDR3 totals 13 residues. CDR3 amino acids: CSVRRTGGYEQYF. The CDR3 DNA reads as TGCAGCGTGCGAAGGACAGGAGGGTACGAGCAGTACTTC.

V is TRBV5-6 and J is TRBJ2-5; 9 bases are a match to TRBD1. V was pared by 4 bases and J by 5 bases, with 12 bases of the junction left unmatched. Germline values: CDR1 SGHDT, CDR2 YYEEEE. The CDR3 consists of 16 residues. DNA for the CDR3: TGTGCCAGCAGCGGGACCGGGACAGGGTTGGTGGAGACCCAGTACTTC. Amino acid sequence: CASSGTGTGLVETQYF.

The DNA for the CDR3 is TGTGCCAGCAGCCGAAGCGGACAGGCGTCCTACGAGCAGTACTTC. Its protein product is CASSRSGQASYEQYF. The V gene is TRBV7-9, the J gene TRBJ2-7, with 7 bases aligning to TRBD1. The CDR3 runs 15 residues. Germline values: CDR1 SEHNR, CDR2 FQNEAQ (reference sequence). The V and J ends lost 5 bases and 1 base, in that order; junction bases with no gene match: 8. Complete variable domain (other parts from reference TRBV7-9 and TRBJ2-7): DTGVSQNPRHKITKRGQNVTFRCDPISEHNRLYWYRQTLGQGPEFLTYFQNEAQLEKSRLLSDRFSAERPKGSFSTLEIQRTEQGDSAMYLCASSRSGQASYEQYFGPGTRLTVT.

The V call is TRBV10-3, the J call TRBJ1-4, with TRBD1 matching 8 bases. Unmatched junction bases numbered 3, after V lost 8 bases and J lost 7 bases. The CDR3 spans 12 residues. Germline V gene sequence: CDR1 ENHRY, CDR2 SYGVKD. CDR3 DNA: TGTGCCATCTCAACAGGGGGTGAAAAACTGTTTTTT. Translated: CAISTGGEKLFF.

Only one count was recorded for this clone. One end of the junction is discordant with germline, which a read error may explain. The gene calls are TRBV7-7 and TRBJ2-3; TRBD2 is a possible D gene (5 bases). This CDR3 region has 13 residues. Per germline, CDR1 SSHAT and CDR2 FNYEAQ (reference sequence). In DNA, the CDR3 is TGTGCTAGCAGCATCCAGGTTGAGGGTACGCAGTATTTT. This codes for CASSIQVEGTQYF.

The V and J genes are TRBV25-1 and TRBJ1-1; no clear D gene. Trimming pared 3 bases from V and 1 base from J, leaving 6 bases between. The CDR3 is made up of 13 amino acids. CDR1 is MGHDK, CDR2 SYGVNS, per germline. The CDR3 region has the DNA TGTGCCAGCAGTGACCCCTGGAACACTGAAGCTTTCTTT. Its translation: CASSDPWNTEAFF.

With regard to this clone: The conserved closing phenylalanine or tryptophan is absent in this CDR3, likely reflecting a read error. No DNA is shown, since the ends of the CDR3 on it are uncertain; the CDR3 is the one TCRdb lists. J is TRBJ2-7 and V is TRBV23-1; the table's D call, TRBD1, has no DNA check behind it. TRBV23-1 is given ORF status, its function remaining uncertain. The CDR3 length is 9 residues, termini included. CDR3 residues: CASTTTGKI.

This clone appeared a single time. The chain employs TRBV18 and TRBJ1-2; no clear D gene. Trimming left V 2 bases short and J 2 bases short, with 9 bases between. The CDR3 has 14 residues. Germline loops: CDR1 KGHSH, CDR2 LQKENI. The CDR3 DNA reads as TGTGCCAGCTCACCAGAGAGCTCGAACTATGGCTACACCTTC. Amino acids: CASSPESSNYGYTF. Drawing the rest from reference TRBV18 and TRBJ1-2, the complete variable domain is NAGVMQNPRHLVRRRGQEARLRCSPMKGHSHVYWYRQLPEEGLKFMVYLQKENIIDESGMPKERFSAEFPKEGPSILRIQQVVRGDSAAYFCASSPESSNYGYTFGSGTRLTVV.

The chain recombines TRBV4-1 with TRBJ2-2; no definite D call. V gave up 1 base and J gave up 8 bases, with 8 bases separating them. This CDR3 is 13 amino acids long. Per the germline V gene, CDR1 is MGHRA and CDR2 is YSYEKL. CDR3 in amino acids: CASSQVGPGELFF. Here the CDR3 DNA reads TGCGCCAGCAGCCAAGTCGGGCCTGGGGAGCTGTTTTTT.

The chain joins TRBV4-3 to TRBJ2-7; TRBD1 matches 9 bases. The CDR3 sequence is 15 residues long. The V gene end was trimmed by 4 bases and the J gene end by 2 bases; junction bases not matched to a gene: 6. From germline, CDR1 is LGHNA and CDR2 YSLEER. CDR3 amino acids: CASSLRTGETYEQYF. CDR3 coding DNA: TGCGCCAGCAGCCTCAGGACAGGGGAAACCTACGAGCAGTACTTC.

The V and J genes are TRBV25-1 and TRBJ2-5; a weak D match, TRBD1 (6 bases). Per germline, CDR1 MGHDK and CDR2 SYGVNS. This CDR3 contains 15 residues. The V and J ends lost 5 bases and 1 base respectively, with 14 bases between them. In DNA, the CDR3 is TGTGCCAGCAGTAGGGCAGGGGCCCGCCAAGAGACCCAGTACTTC. It translates to CASSRAGARQETQYF.

The rearrangement uses TRBV30 and TRBJ1-2; maybe TRBD1 (5 bases). Germline loops: CDR1 GTSNPN, CDR2 SVGIG (reference sequence). The CDR3 sequence is 14 residues long. Trimming removed 1 base from V and 2 bases from J, with 11 bases in between. CDR3 nucleotide sequence: TGTGCCTGGAGTGGGGGGTACAGAAACTATGGCTACACCTTC. Protein: CAWSGGYRNYGYTF.

In its sample, this clone was seen a few times. The rearrangement joins TRBV2 to TRBJ2-7; D unresolved. CDR3 length: 11 residues. The V gene's germline CDR1 is SNHLY and CDR2 FYNNEI. The V end lost 2 bases, the J end lost 3 bases, and 2 bases lay between the germline ends. The DNA of the CDR3 is TGTGCCAGCAGTGAAAACTACGAGCAGTACTTC. This encodes CASSENYEQYF.